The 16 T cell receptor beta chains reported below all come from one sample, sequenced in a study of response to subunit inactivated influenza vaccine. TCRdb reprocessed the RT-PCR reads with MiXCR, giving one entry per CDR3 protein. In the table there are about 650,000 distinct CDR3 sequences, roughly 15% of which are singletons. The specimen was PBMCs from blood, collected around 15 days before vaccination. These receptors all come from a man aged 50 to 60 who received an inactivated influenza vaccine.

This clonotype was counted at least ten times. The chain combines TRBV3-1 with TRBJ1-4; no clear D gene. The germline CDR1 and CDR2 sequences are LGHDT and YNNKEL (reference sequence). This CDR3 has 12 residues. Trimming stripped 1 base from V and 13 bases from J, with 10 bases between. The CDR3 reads CASSQGATGLFF. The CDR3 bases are TGTGCCAGCAGCCAAGGGGCCACGGGACTGTTTTTT.

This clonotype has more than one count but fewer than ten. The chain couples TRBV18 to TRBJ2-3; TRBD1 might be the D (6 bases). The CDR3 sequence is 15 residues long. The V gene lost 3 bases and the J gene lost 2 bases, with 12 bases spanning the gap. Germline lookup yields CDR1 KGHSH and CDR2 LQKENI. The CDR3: CASSPPRGHTDTQYF. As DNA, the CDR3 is TGTGCCAGCTCACCCCCCAGGGGACACACAGATACGCAGTATTTT.

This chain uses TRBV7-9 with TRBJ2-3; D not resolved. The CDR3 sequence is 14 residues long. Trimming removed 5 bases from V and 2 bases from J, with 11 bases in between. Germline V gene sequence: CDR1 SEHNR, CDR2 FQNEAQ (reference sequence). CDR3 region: CASSLRLDTDTQYF. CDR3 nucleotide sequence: TGTGCCAGCAGCCTCCGCCTCGACACAGATACGCAGTATTTT.

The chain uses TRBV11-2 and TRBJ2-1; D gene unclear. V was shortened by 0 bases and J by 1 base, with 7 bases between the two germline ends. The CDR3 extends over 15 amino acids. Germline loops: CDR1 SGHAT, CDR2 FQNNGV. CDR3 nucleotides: TGTGCCAGCAGCTTAGATGTGGGATCCTACAATGAGCAGTTCTTC. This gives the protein CASSLDVGSYNEQFF.

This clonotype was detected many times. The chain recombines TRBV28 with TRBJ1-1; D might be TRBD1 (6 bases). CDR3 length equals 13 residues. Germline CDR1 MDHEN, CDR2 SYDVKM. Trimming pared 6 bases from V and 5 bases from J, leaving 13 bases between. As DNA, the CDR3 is TGTGCCAGCAGCCTTTACAGGGAGACTGAAGCTTTCTTT. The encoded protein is CASSLYRETEAFF.

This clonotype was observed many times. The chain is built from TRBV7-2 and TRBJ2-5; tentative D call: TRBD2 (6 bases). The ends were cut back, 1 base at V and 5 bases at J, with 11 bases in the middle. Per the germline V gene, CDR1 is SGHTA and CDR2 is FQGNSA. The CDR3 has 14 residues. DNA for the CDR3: TGTGCCAGCAGCTTAGGGAGGGCCGGTGAGACCCAGTACTTC. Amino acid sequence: CASSLGRAGETQYF.

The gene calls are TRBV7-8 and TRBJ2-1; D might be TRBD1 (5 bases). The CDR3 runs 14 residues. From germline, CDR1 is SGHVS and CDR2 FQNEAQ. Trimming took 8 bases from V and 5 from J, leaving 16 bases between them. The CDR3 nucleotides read TGTGCCAGCGAGGACAACCCAGATCACAATGAGCAGTTCTTC. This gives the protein CASEDNPDHNEQFF.

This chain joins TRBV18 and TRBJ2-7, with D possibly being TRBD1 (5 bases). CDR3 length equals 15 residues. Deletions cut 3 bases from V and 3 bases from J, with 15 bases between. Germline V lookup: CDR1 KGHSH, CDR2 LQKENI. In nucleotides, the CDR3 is TGTGCCAGCTCACCGAGGACAAATAGCTTCTACGAGCAGTACTTC. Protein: CASSPRTNSFYEQYF.

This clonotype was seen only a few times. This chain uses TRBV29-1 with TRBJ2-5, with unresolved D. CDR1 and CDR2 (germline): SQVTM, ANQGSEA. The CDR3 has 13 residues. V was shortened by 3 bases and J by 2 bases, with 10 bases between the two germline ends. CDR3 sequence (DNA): TGCAGCGTTGAGAGGAGCTGGCAAGAGACCCAGTACTTC. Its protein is CSVERSWQETQYF.

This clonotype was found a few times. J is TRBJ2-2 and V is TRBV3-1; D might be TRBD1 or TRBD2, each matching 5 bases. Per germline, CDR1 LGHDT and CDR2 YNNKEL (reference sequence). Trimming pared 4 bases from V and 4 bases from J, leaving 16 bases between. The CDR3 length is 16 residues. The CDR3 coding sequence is TGTGCCAGCAGCCCCGGGGCCTCCTCGAGCACCGGGGAGCTGTTTTTT. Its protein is CASSPGASSSTGELFF.

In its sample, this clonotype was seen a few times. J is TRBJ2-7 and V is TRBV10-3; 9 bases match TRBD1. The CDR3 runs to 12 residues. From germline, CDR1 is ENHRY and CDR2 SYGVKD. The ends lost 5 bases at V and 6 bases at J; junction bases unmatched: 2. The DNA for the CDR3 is TGTGCCATCAGTCGGGACAGGGTCGAGCAGTACTTC. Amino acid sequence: CAISRDRVEQYF.

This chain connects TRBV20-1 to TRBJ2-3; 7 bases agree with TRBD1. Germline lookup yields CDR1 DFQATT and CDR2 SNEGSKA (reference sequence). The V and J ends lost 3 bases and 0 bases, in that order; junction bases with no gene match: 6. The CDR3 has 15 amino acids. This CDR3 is CSASAGTDSTDTQYF. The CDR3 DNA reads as TGCAGTGCTAGTGCCGGGACAGATAGCACAGATACGCAGTATTTT.

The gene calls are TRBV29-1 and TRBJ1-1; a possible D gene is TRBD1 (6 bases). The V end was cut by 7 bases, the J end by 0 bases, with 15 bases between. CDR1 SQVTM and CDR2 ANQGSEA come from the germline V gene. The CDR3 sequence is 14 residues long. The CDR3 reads CSAGQGTLNTEAFF. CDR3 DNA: TGCAGCGCGGGGCAGGGGACCTTGAACACTGAAGCTTTCTTT.

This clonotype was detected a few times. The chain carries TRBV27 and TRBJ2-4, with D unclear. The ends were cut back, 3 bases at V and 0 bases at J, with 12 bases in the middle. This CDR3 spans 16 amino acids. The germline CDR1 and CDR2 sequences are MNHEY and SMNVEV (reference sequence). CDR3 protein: CASSFVGVLAKNIQYF. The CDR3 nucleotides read TGTGCCAGCAGTTTCGTAGGAGTCCTAGCCAAAAACATTCAGTACTTC.

CDR3 in amino acids: CASSLAGVSGYTF. As DNA, the CDR3 is TGTGCCAGCAGCTTGGCTGGGGTGTCTGGCTACACCTTC. V gene TRBV5-5 combines with J gene TRBJ1-2, with D hard to call. CDR1 is SGHKS, CDR2 YYEKEE, per germline (reference sequence). The V end lost 0 bases, the J end lost 7 bases, and 10 bases lay between the germline ends. This CDR3 contains 13 residues.

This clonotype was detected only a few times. In DNA form, the CDR3 reads TGCAGTGCTAGGTTAAGCGGGAGTTCAGAGACCCAGTACTTC. This encodes CSARLSGSSETQYF. The gene calls are TRBV20-1 and TRBJ2-5; the match to TRBD2 covers 8 bases. Trimming took 3 bases from V and 4 from J; bases not matched to a gene: 7. The length of the CDR3 is 14 residues. Germline CDR1 and CDR2: DFQATT and SNEGSKA (reference sequence).